This T cell receptor beta chain was obtained from a study of blood T cell repertoires in COVID-19 (TCRdb year 2020). With regard to the full study: Samples from collaborators originated in the United States, Italy and Spain and spanned both the acute and convalescent phases of COVID-19. Samples were obtained from the ongoing ImmuneRACE study (first 160 participants) and from about 1,300 subjects provided by 6 global collaborators. The material from the prospective study consisted of cDNA or gDNA derived from T cells, B-cell-depleted T cells, or PBMCs. Deeply sampled blood TCRbeta repertoires from subjects exposed to, actively infected with, or recovered from COVID-19 were included in the dataset. The repertoires were made available in a free public database intended to serve as a resource for research on the immune response to SARS-CoV-2. Nearly every sample came with metadata listing a de-identified subject ID, COVID-19 status, age in years and sex. Where HLA class I and class II types were available, the types were taken from metadata supplied by the sample provider, not from assay-based typing. Paper-wide results and their limitations: The quantity of clinical and demographic metadata differed by source and by participant and was supplied without curation.

On this clone itself: Its antigen has not been determined. It has no much larger one-base neighbor in the sample; base qualities were not kept.

CDR1 SGHTA and CDR2 FQGNSA were looked up in the germline V gene. V is clipped by 2 bases and J by 6 bases, and the sequence between their germline boundaries is 6 bases long. Including cysteine and phenylalanine, the CDR3 has 12 amino acids. Only the CDR3 DNA stays, 36 bases, in frame from base 1. TCRbeta CDR3 regions were amplified from genomic DNA using the immunoSEQ Assay, a bias-controlled multiplex PCR. The authors' pipeline ran thus. The number of nucleated cells in each sample was estimated by amplification of reference gene primers within the assay. To quantify the absolute abundance of each unique TCRbeta CDR3 rearrangement, sequence reads were collapsed and filtered. For each sample, productive Simpson clonality was calculated by taking the square root of Simpson's diversity index across productive rearrangements. This is the immuneACCESS table as TCRdb keeps it, with only in-frame sequences that have V and J called. A part of the clones is gone; compared with another copy, unresolved V genes explain less than half, and the rest is unexplained. V and J calls and clone size are copied from that table; D and trimming were computed from the DNA. This sample has under 200,000 clones in its table, and 81% of those were observed once. The top ten hold 5.6% of the sample.

Participants in the prospective study were enrolled through a virtual design, were aged roughly 18 to 90 years, and lived in 24 United States geographic areas. Cohort assignment in the prospective study relied on participant-reported clinical history from a screening survey and a study questionnaire. In the prospective study, mobile phlebotomists collected whole blood, serum and a nasopharyngeal or oropharyngeal swab from each participant. Participants in the prospective study had the option to provide additional blood draws and questionnaires over a 2-month period. Before DNA extraction, prospective study blood samples were shipped either frozen or at room temperature.

This receptor was identified in a woman between 40 and 55 years old with acute COVID-19. Sequences were obtained from PBMCs or T cells enriched from blood (not recorded which). This chain joins TRBV7-2 to TRBJ2-3, with the D gene not confidently named. The bases are TGTGCCAGCAGCTTAAGCTTCGATACGCAGTATTTT. Translation gives CASSLSFDTQYF.